The sequence of this T cell receptor beta chain was determined in a study of CD8 T cells in Susac syndrome. About this clonotype itself: What it binds is unknown.

cDNA came from about 0.46 to 1 ug RNA primed by random hexamers. Each CDR3 protein is one row after TCRdb ran MiXCR on the immunoSEQ multiplex PCR reads. The table records around 150,000 distinct CDR3 sequences, 94% of them present only once. Through negative isolation, CD4+ and CD8+ T cells were obtained, while TEMRA cells were enriched using FACS. Findings and limits, study-wide: The authors acknowledged that the study's TCR sequencing and HLA analysis involved relatively few individuals.

Trimming cost V 5 bases and J 0 bases, with 26 bases left between them. The CDR3 runs to 20 residues. CDR1 and CDR2 (germline): MNHEY, SMNVEV (reference sequence). The sequenced sample consisted of CD8+ T cells from PBMCs. The chain uses TRBV27 and TRBJ2-1; the D gene is possibly TRBD2 (6 bases). The sequence was obtained from a human donor in good health. The CDR3 DNA reads TGTGCCAGCAGTCCCAATACGGGACTGTCGCTGTTTAGCTCCTACAATGAGCAGTTCTTC. The encoded protein is CASSPNTGLSLFSSYNEQFF.